One and the same sample provided the 29 T cell receptor beta chains below, sequenced in a study of T cells in localized non-small cell lung cancer. Assay: immunoSEQ multiplex PCR; the TCRdb copy retains only in-frame clones and omits some. This sample has more than 50,000 clones, with under 85% found just once. The sequencing here drew on peripheral blood, taken before any cancer treatment. The receptors stem from a female donor older than 55 with stage II squamous cell lung carcinoma.

This sequence joins TRBV5-1 and TRBJ1-6, with D possibly matching TRBD1 (5 bases). The germline V gene encodes CDR1 SGHRS and CDR2 YFSETQ. V lost 0 bases to trimming and J lost 7 bases, with 8 bases between them. This CDR3 spans 14 amino acids. The CDR3 coding sequence is TGCGCCAGCAGCTTGGAGACAGCCAATTCACCCCTCCACTTT. Protein: CASSLETANSPLHF.

A few counts support this clone. The V call is TRBV16, the J call TRBJ1-1; D not resolved. The CDR3 contains 13 residues. The germline V gene encodes CDR1 KGHSY and CDR2 FQNENV. Trimming pared 0 bases from V and 5 bases from J, leaving 7 bases between. CDR3 nucleotides: TGTGCCAGCAGCCAATCTAGAGGTACTGAAGCTTTCTTT. As protein: CASSQSRGTEAFF. Supplemented by reference TRBV16 and TRBJ1-1, the full variable domain reads GEEVAQTPKHLVRGEGQKAKLYCAPIKGHSYVFWYQQVLKNEFKFLISFQNENVFDETGMPKERFSAKCLPNSPCSLEIQATKLEDSAVYFCASSQSRGTEAFFGQGTRLTVV.

The rearrangement joins TRBV7-6 to TRBJ1-2; D call uncertain. Germline lookup yields CDR1 SGHVS and CDR2 FNYEAQ. Trimming cost V 2 bases and J 4 bases, with 14 bases left between them. The CDR3 is 15 amino acids. This CDR3 reads CASSLSAQATYGYTF. The CDR3 DNA reads TGTGCCAGCAGCTTATCCGCGCAGGCCACCTATGGCTACACCTTC.

The chain couples TRBV4-1 to TRBJ2-2; D might be TRBD1 (6 bases). Germline values: CDR1 MGHRA, CDR2 YSYEKL. The V end lost 4 bases, the J end lost 4 bases, and 13 bases lay between the germline ends. This CDR3 has 15 residues. CDR3 amino acids: CASSRDRIGTGELFF. CDR3 in DNA: TGCGCCAGCAGCCGAGACAGGATCGGCACCGGGGAGCTGTTTTTT.

The chain carries TRBV29-1 and TRBJ1-2; D is uncertain. This CDR3 spans 13 amino acids. Germline V gene sequence: CDR1 SQVTM, CDR2 ANQGSEA. The V end lost 5 bases, the J end lost 0 bases, and 10 bases lay between the germline ends. This chain's CDR3 is CSVKTSTNYGYTF. For the CDR3, the DNA is TGCAGCGTTAAAACATCAACTAACTATGGCTACACCTTC.

The V gene is TRBV9, the J gene TRBJ1-1; no definite D call. The length of the CDR3 is 13 residues. Germline loops: CDR1 SGDLS, CDR2 YYNGEE. Trimming took off 0 bases at V and 1 base at J, with 4 bases between the two ends. The CDR3 DNA is TGTGCCAGCAGCGTAGAACGGAACACTGAAGCTTTCTTT. It translates to CASSVERNTEAFF. Looking up the rest from reference TRBV9 and TRBJ1-1 gives the full variable domain: DSGVTQTPKHLITATGQRVTLRCSPRSGDLSVYWYQQSLDQGLQFLIQYYNGEERAKGNILERFSAQQFPDLHSELNLSSLELGDSALYFCASSVERNTEAFFGQGTRLTVV.

The chain employs TRBV2 and TRBJ1-1; D possibly corresponds to TRBD1 (6 bases). This CDR3 comprises 14 residues. V shed 3 bases and J shed 4 bases, with 12 bases lying between them. CDR1 SNHLY and CDR2 FYNNEI come from the germline V gene. The CDR3 DNA reads as TGTGCCAGCAGTGATTGGACAGTAAGCACTGAAGCTTTCTTT. This translates into CASSDWTVSTEAFF.

The V and J genes are TRBV5-6 and TRBJ2-7, with D perhaps TRBD1 (6 bases). Trimming cost V 1 base and J 7 bases, with 18 bases left between them. CDR1 is SGHDT, CDR2 YYEEEE, per germline. This CDR3 contains 15 residues. CDR3 sequence: CASSLFFQGKEEQYF. The CDR3 nucleotides read TGTGCCAGCAGCTTGTTTTTCCAGGGGAAGGAGGAGCAGTACTTC.

V is TRBV7-9 and J is TRBJ2-7; possibly TRBD1 for D (5 bases). The V end lost 5 bases, the J end lost 0 bases, and 23 bases lay between the germline ends. The CDR3 covers 18 residues. Germline values: CDR1 SEHNR, CDR2 FQNEAQ (reference sequence). The CDR3 protein is CASSARRRTGSSSYEQYF. In nucleotides, the CDR3 is TGTGCCAGCAGCGCGCGTAGGAGAACAGGCTCAAGCTCCTACGAGCAGTACTTC.

The V gene is TRBV6-5, the J gene TRBJ1-4; weak D call: TRBD1 (6 bases). Trimming left V 5 bases short and J 4 bases short, with 11 bases between. The germline V gene encodes CDR1 MNHEY and CDR2 SVGAGI. The CDR3 totals 14 residues. CDR3 sequence: CASSQTGRNEKLFF. The CDR3 region has the DNA TGTGCCAGCAGTCAGACAGGCCGTAATGAAAAACTGTTTTTT.

The chain is built from TRBV6-1 and TRBJ2-3, with D perhaps matching TRBD1 (5 bases). The V and J ends lost 4 bases and 0 bases respectively, with 8 bases between them. Germline lookup yields CDR1 MNHNS and CDR2 SASEGT. The CDR3 loop spans 14 amino acids. DNA for the CDR3: TGTGCCAGCAGTGGAGCAGGGAGCACAGATACGCAGTATTTT. Translation: CASSGAGSTDTQYF.

V is TRBV5-1 and J is TRBJ1-2, with 9 bases aligning to TRBD1. The ends lost 2 bases at V and 2 bases at J; junction bases unmatched: 4. Germline assignment: CDR1 SGHRS and CDR2 YFSETQ. This CDR3 comprises 15 residues. CDR3 amino acids: CASSFTGTGNYGYTF. The CDR3 coding sequence is TGCGCCAGCAGCTTTACCGGGACAGGGAACTATGGCTACACCTTC.

The chain employs TRBV4-1 and TRBJ2-6, with D maybe TRBD1 (6 bases). Deletions cut 0 bases from V and 5 bases from J, with 17 bases between. The CDR3 totals 18 residues. Germline CDR1 and CDR2: MGHRA and YSYEKL. The CDR3 region is CASSQDGGGRVWANVLTF. CDR3 nucleotides: TGCGCCAGCAGCCAAGATGGTGGGGGCCGGGTCTGGGCCAACGTCCTGACTTTC.

The chain is built from TRBV2 and TRBJ1-5; D not resolved. CDR1 is SNHLY, CDR2 FYNNEI, per germline. This CDR3 comprises 14 residues. The ends were cut back, 6 bases at V and 4 bases at J, with 13 bases in the middle. The CDR3 loop is CASSGPSDNQPQHF. CDR3 sequence (DNA): TGTGCCAGCAGCGGGCCCTCAGATAATCAGCCCCAGCATTTT.

The V gene is TRBV19, the J gene TRBJ1-2; D call uncertain. Trimming stripped 3 bases from V and 3 bases from J, with 14 bases between. The CDR3 is 15 residues long. Germline loops: CDR1 LNHDA, CDR2 SQIVND (reference sequence). The CDR3 region has the DNA TGTGCCAGTAGTATCGGCCCTTTGATTTACTATGGCTACACCTTC. It yields the protein CASSIGPLIYYGYTF.

V is TRBV29-1 and J is TRBJ2-7; 7 bases fit TRBD1. CDR3 length: 12 amino acids. CDR1 and CDR2 (germline): SQVTM, ANQGSEA. The trim removed 5 bases at V and 5 bases at J, leaving 6 bases unmatched. The CDR3 loop reads CSVTFTGDEQYF. The CDR3 nucleotides read TGCAGCGTTACCTTTACAGGGGACGAGCAGTACTTC.

The chain combines TRBV27 with TRBJ2-7; TRBD1 matches 9 bases. CDR3 length equals 15 residues. CDR1 is MNHEY, CDR2 SMNVEV, per germline (reference sequence). V shed 5 bases and J 3 bases; nucleotides not matched to a gene: 8. CDR3 sequence reads: CASSKTGGEDYEQYF. CDR3 in DNA: TGTGCCAGCAGTAAAACAGGGGGCGAAGACTACGAGCAGTACTTC.

This clone has a single count. V is TRBV5-1 and J is TRBJ2-5; the match to TRBD2 covers 11 bases. CDR1 and CDR2 from the germline V gene are SGHRS and YFSETQ. This CDR3 is built from 15 residues. Trimming removed 4 bases from V and 2 bases from J; junction bases left unmatched: 4. CDR3 sequence: CASSGGTSGQETQYF. The CDR3 DNA follows: TGCGCCAGCAGCGGGGGGACTAGCGGTCAAGAGACCCAGTACTTC. The complete variable domain, with remaining parts taken from reference TRBV5-1 and TRBJ2-5, reads KAGVTQTPRYLIKTRGQQVTLSCSPISGHRSVSWYQQTPGQGLQFLFEYFSETQRNKGNFPGRFSGRQFSNSRSEMNVSTLELGDSALYLCASSGGTSGQETQYFGPGTRLLVL.

This clone has a handful of counts. V gene TRBV7-3 combines with J gene TRBJ2-1; D remains unclear. CDR1 is SGHTA and CDR2 is FQGTGA in the germline V gene. The CDR3 is 14 amino acids. V lost 4 bases and J 5 bases, leaving 12 bases between the germline ends. CDR3 DNA sequence: TGTGCCAGCAGCTCCGGACCTACAGACAATGAGCAGTTCTTC. Protein sequence: CASSSGPTDNEQFF.

The gene calls are TRBV11-3 and TRBJ1-1; D remains unclear. CDR3 length: 14 residues. CDR1 and CDR2 (germline): SGHNT, YENEEA. V was cut by 2 bases and J by 2 bases, with 9 bases left in between. CDR3 bases: TGTGCCAGCAGCTTATCAAGTGTAAACACTGAAGCTTTCTTT. Amino acids: CASSLSSVNTEAFF. The full variable domain, in which reference TRBV11-3 and TRBJ1-1 provide the parts outside the CDR3, is EAGVVQSPRYKIIEKKQPVAFWCNPISGHNTLYWYLQNLGQGPELLIRYENEEAVDDSQLPKDRFSAERLKGVDSTLKIQPAELGDSAVYLCASSLSSVNTEAFFGQGTRLTVV.

The V and J genes are TRBV7-2 and TRBJ2-3; a weak D match, TRBD1 (5 bases). The germline V gene encodes CDR1 SGHTA and CDR2 FQGNSA. V lost 1 base to trimming and J lost 10 bases, with 12 bases between them. This CDR3 comprises 13 residues. The DNA of the CDR3 is TGTGCCAGCAGCTTAGAGGGTAGCAGGGCGCAGTATTTT. It specifies CASSLEGSRAQYF.

The V and J genes are TRBV7-2 and TRBJ2-7, with 9 bases lining up with TRBD2. The CDR3 totals 15 residues. Germline values: CDR1 SGHTA, CDR2 FQGNSA. V shed 1 base, J shed 3 bases, and the junction held 4 bases outside the gene matches. The CDR3 loop reads CASSLERGAHYEQYF. CDR3 DNA: TGTGCCAGCAGCTTAGAGCGGGGGGCCCACTACGAGCAGTACTTC.

The chain recombines TRBV5-1 with TRBJ2-7; 11 bases align to TRBD1. V shed 3 bases, J shed 4 bases, and the junction held 3 bases outside the gene matches. CDR1 SGHRS and CDR2 YFSETQ come from the germline V gene. The CDR3 sequence is 14 residues long. Written as DNA, the CDR3 is TGCGCCAGCAGCTCAGGGACAGGGGGATACGAGCAGTACTTC. Amino acid sequence: CASSSGTGGYEQYF.

The CDR3 reads CSVVPGFGQPQHF. Written as DNA, the CDR3 is TGCAGCGTTGTTCCCGGATTCGGTCAGCCCCAGCATTTT. This chain links TRBV29-1 with TRBJ1-5; D is unclear. The CDR3 extends over 13 amino acids. V lost 4 bases and J 6 bases, leaving 13 bases between the germline ends. From germline, CDR1 is SQVTM and CDR2 ANQGSEA.

This chain links TRBV19 with TRBJ1-3; a possible D gene is TRBD1 (5 bases). V lost 5 bases and J lost 2, with 16 bases in between. The V gene's germline CDR1 is LNHDA and CDR2 SQIVND (reference sequence). The CDR3 is made up of 16 amino acids. The CDR3 is CASSPFPGAAGNTIYF. CDR3 nucleotides: TGTGCCAGTAGTCCCTTTCCCGGGGCAGCTGGAAACACCATATATTTT. The complete variable domain, with remaining parts taken from reference TRBV19 and TRBJ1-3, reads DGGITQSPKYLFRKEGQNVTLSCEQNLNHDAMYWYRQDPGQGLRLIYYSQIVNDFQKGDIAEGYSVSREKKESFPLTVTSAQKNPTAFYLCASSPFPGAAGNTIYFGEGSWLTVV.

CDR3 in amino acids: CASGAQGRDTEAFF. As DNA, the CDR3 is TGCGCCAGCGGGGCACAGGGAAGGGACACTGAAGCTTTCTTT. The V call is TRBV5-1, the J call TRBJ1-1, with D maybe TRBD1 (6 bases). Germline CDR1 SGHRS, CDR2 YFSETQ. The V end was cut by 7 bases, the J end by 3 bases, with 16 bases between. The CDR3 is 14 residues long.

The rearrangement links TRBV28 to TRBJ1-2; D ambiguous. V lost 2 bases to trimming and J lost 5 bases, with 6 bases between them. Germline V CDR1 and CDR2: MDHEN, SYDVKM. This CDR3 is built from 12 residues. Here the CDR3 DNA reads TGTGCCAGCAGTTTAACTGTTTATGGCTACACCTTC. It is translated as CASSLTVYGYTF.

The chain employs TRBV7-9 and TRBJ1-5, with 11 bases identical to TRBD1. The CDR3 loop spans 15 amino acids. From germline, CDR1 is SEHNR and CDR2 FQNEAQ (reference sequence). V gave up 6 bases and J gave up 7 bases; unmatched junction bases: 8. CDR3 sequence reads: CASSRTGGAMQPQHF. The CDR3, as DNA: TGTGCCAGCAGTCGGACAGGGGGCGCGATGCAGCCCCAGCATTTT.

The chain couples TRBV7-2 to TRBJ2-3; D not certain. V was trimmed by 5 bases and J by 6 bases, leaving 6 bases between them. The CDR3 has 11 amino acids. Germline V CDR1 and CDR2: SGHTA, FQGNSA. CDR3 loop: CASSPADTQYF. CDR3 coding DNA: TGTGCCAGCAGCCCGGCTGATACGCAGTATTTT.